This T cell receptor beta chain was retrieved from a study of beta chain features in type 1 diabetes. Overall study findings and caveats: Whatever favoring of shorter templates PCR might show would apply equally to patients and controls. More deletions and fewer insertions at VDJ junctions were found in patients with type 1 diabetes. For cells with high TCR expression, cDNA sequencing could yield over-representation.

With regard to this clone: Its antigen is currently unknown.

All of the isolated RNA was reverse transcribed, so expressed TCRB transcripts were sequenced. Assay used: immunoSEQ multiplex PCR; TCRdb lists only in-frame clones, some missing. The table has roughly 370,000 clones, over 11% seen once; the top ten hold 0.035% to 0.045%. Germline loops: CDR1 SGHVS, CDR2 FQNEAQ. CDR3 size: 15 residues. V was clipped by 4 bases and J by 2 bases; unmatched bases: 1. This chain uses TRBV7-8 with TRBJ2-7; 14 bases fit TRBD2. This TCR was sampled from a man in his thirties or forties in good health. Sequencing was performed on naive CD4+ T cells from blood. CDR3: CASSSTSGRAYEQYV. CDR3 DNA sequence: TGTGCCAGCAGCTCGACTAGCGGGAGGGCCTACGAGCAGTACGTC.